These 28 T cell receptor beta chains share one sample of origin, sequenced in a study of early T cells in non-severe SARS-CoV-2 infection. TCRdb fed the 5' RACE reads into MiXCR, producing one record per CDR3 protein. The data show about 23,000 distinct CDR3 sequences, 5.3% seen once. Sequencing used whole blood. Receptors were obtained from an adult who was a healthcare worker with PCR-confirmed SARS-CoV-2 infection or an uninfected control (not recorded which).

This clonotype turned up a few times. The V call is TRBV18, the J call TRBJ2-2; 8 positions agree with TRBD1. With 3 bases clipped from V and 7 bases from J, the junction kept 13 bases outside the gene matches. CDR3 length: 17 amino acids. Germline lookup yields CDR1 KGHSH and CDR2 LQKENI. CDR3 DNA: TGTGCCAGCTCACCTCGATGGACAGGGTCGGTGGACGGGGAGCTGTTTTTT. Translated: CASSPRWTGSVDGELFF.

The J gene is TRBJ1-1, the V gene TRBV2; 7 bases agree with TRBD1. V dropped 11 bases and J dropped 3; count of bases not matched to a gene: 9. Germline loops: CDR1 SNHLY, CDR2 FYNNEI. This CDR3 comprises 13 residues. Written as DNA, the CDR3 is TGTGCCGGAATACAGGGGATGGACACTGAAGCTTTCTTT. This encodes CAGIQGMDTEAFF.

This clonotype was seen ten or more times. The chain carries TRBV10-3 and TRBJ1-5, with 10 bases aligning to TRBD1. Germline CDR1 reads ENHRY; CDR2 reads SYGVKD. This CDR3 contains 15 residues. V lost 2 bases and J lost 2; bases outside the gene matches: 0. The CDR3 protein is CAISEGTGGNQPQHF. In nucleotides, the CDR3 is TGTGCCATCAGTGAGGGGACAGGGGGCAATCAGCCCCAGCATTTT.

The chain links TRBV4-2 to TRBJ2-2; 7 bases match TRBD1. The J segment lost 6 bases and the V segment lost 0 bases, leaving 10 bases of the junction unmatched. Germline loops: CDR1 LGHNA, CDR2 YNFKEQ. This CDR3 comprises 17 residues. Written as DNA, the CDR3 is TGTGCCAGCAGCCAAGAACCGGGACAGAGGACATCCGGGGAGCTGTTTTTT. Translating gives CASSQEPGQRTSGELFF.

Sample share makes this clonotype medium-sized. The rearrangement joins TRBV20-1 to TRBJ2-1; D is uncertain. Trimming took 1 base from V and 5 from J, leaving 15 bases between them. The CDR3 is 15 residues long. CDR1 and CDR2 from the germline V gene are DFQATT and SNEGSKA (reference sequence). The CDR3 region is CSARVLYRNNNEQFF. CDR3 in DNA: TGCAGTGCTAGAGTCCTCTACCGCAATAACAATGAGCAGTTCTTC.

This clonotype was detected many times. The chain carries TRBV4-2 and TRBJ1-5, with D perhaps matching TRBD1 (5 bases). This CDR3 contains 15 residues. CDR1 and CDR2 (germline): LGHNA, YNFKEQ. Trimming removed 0 bases at V and 2 bases at J, with 8 bases between. The CDR3 loop is CASSQERGGNQPQHF. The CDR3 DNA reads TGTGCCAGCAGCCAAGAGAGGGGTGGCAATCAGCCCCAGCATTTT.

This clonotype has a count of ten or more. The V call is TRBV6-5, the J call TRBJ2-5; TRBD1 might be the D (5 bases). Trimming took off 9 bases at V and 3 bases at J, with 11 bases between the two ends. The CDR3 loop spans 12 amino acids. CDR1 is MNHEY and CDR2 is SVGAGI in the germline V gene. CDR3 protein: CASSGREETQYF. As DNA, the CDR3 is TGTGCCAGTTCCGGCAGGGAAGAGACCCAGTACTTC.

Many counts were recorded for this clonotype. The chain has TRBV27 and TRBJ2-3; D is possibly TRBD1 (5 bases). Trimming pared 4 bases from V and 2 bases from J, leaving 19 bases between. The germline V gene encodes CDR1 MNHEY and CDR2 SMNVEV (reference sequence). The CDR3 spans 17 residues. This chain's CDR3 is CASSSRPRQFFTDTQYF. CDR3 sequence (DNA): TGTGCCAGCAGTTCCCGTCCGAGACAGTTTTTCACAGATACGCAGTATTTT.

The sample holds many counts of this clonotype. V usage is TRBV14 and J usage is TRBJ1-2; 9 bases are shared with TRBD1. Germline CDR1 SGHDN, CDR2 FVKESK. V trimming: 4 bases; J trimming: 6 bases; junction bases outside the gene matches: 12. This CDR3 is built from 16 residues. In DNA form, the CDR3 reads TGTGCCAGCAGCCCAACACTGACCGGGACAGGGCATGGCTACACCTTC. Encoded protein: CASSPTLTGTGHGYTF.

This clonotype was picked up many times. The chain uses TRBV12-3 or TRBV12-4 and TRBJ2-3; TRBD1 is a possible D gene (6 bases). The ends were cut back, 4 bases at V and 0 bases at J, with 8 bases in the middle. The CDR3 contains 14 residues. CDR3 sequence reads: CASSYRASTDTQYF. CDR3 sequence (DNA): TGTGCCAGCAGTTACAGGGCGAGCACAGATACGCAGTATTTT.

This clonotype was found many times. The genes are TRBV5-6 and TRBJ1-2; 8 bases fit TRBD1. The CDR3 consists of 17 residues. The J segment lost 0 bases and the V segment lost 1 base, leaving 8 bases of the junction unmatched. Germline lookup yields CDR1 SGHDT and CDR2 YYEEEE. This CDR3 reads CASSLLGQVIANYGYTF. For the CDR3, the DNA is TGTGCCAGCAGCTTGTTGGGACAGGTGATAGCTAACTATGGCTACACCTTC.

This clonotype came up many times. The germline gene is not matched at one end of the junction; a read error may be the cause. The rearrangement links TRBV7-8 to TRBJ2-7, with 7 bases identical to TRBD1. The CDR3 runs to 15 residues. In germline, CDR1 is SGHVS, CDR2 FQNEAQ. The CDR3 is CASRARGQATSGVWF. DNA of the CDR3: TGTGCCAGCAGAGCACGTGGACAGGCCACGTCAGGGGTATGGTTC. Complete variable domain (other parts from reference TRBV7-8 and TRBJ2-7): GAGVSQSPRYKVAKRGQDVALRCDPISGHVSLFWYQQALGQGPEFLTYFQNEAQLDKSGLPSDRFFAERPEGSVSTLKIQRTQQEDSAVYLCASRARGQATSGVWFGPGTRLTVT.

On this clonotype itself: Given a much more abundant clone one base away, this may be a read error. This rearrangement joins TRBV29-1 to TRBJ2-7, with 7 nucleotides matching TRBD1. The CDR3 is made up of 14 amino acids. The germline V gene encodes CDR1 SQVTM and CDR2 ANQGSEA. V trimming: 4 bases; J trimming: 7 bases; junction bases outside the gene matches: 13. CDR3 amino acids: CSVVKRTGPREQYF. In DNA form, the CDR3 reads TGCAGCGTTGTTAAGAGGACAGGCCCTCGAGAGCAGTACTTC.

Many counts were recorded for this clonotype. V and J are TRBV20-1 and TRBJ2-7, with 13 bases aligning to TRBD2. Germline V lookup: CDR1 DFQATT, CDR2 SNEGSKA (reference sequence). V dropped 5 bases and J dropped 6; count of bases not matched to a gene: 7. The CDR3 consists of 14 residues. This chain's CDR3 is CSARGLAGVGEQYV. The CDR3, as DNA: TGCAGTGCTCGAGGACTAGCGGGAGTAGGCGAGCAGTACGTC.

This clonotype was seen ten or more times. This chain uses TRBV6-5 with TRBJ1-6; D possibly corresponds to TRBD1 (6 bases). The length of the CDR3 is 17 residues. V was pared by 7 bases and J by 8 bases, with 24 bases between. From germline, CDR1 is MNHEY and CDR2 SVGAGI. DNA for the CDR3: TGTGCCAGCACCCGGAGTCCGGGGGCGGCGGCGGATTCACCCCTCCACTTT. It encodes CASTRSPGAAADSPLHF.

This clonotype was seen at least ten times. V gene TRBV6-4 combines with J gene TRBJ2-3; 10 nucleotides match TRBD2. The junction had 6 bases not matched to a gene; V was cut back by 3 bases and J by 3 bases. The CDR3 has 16 residues. Germline V gene lookup returns CDR1 MRHNA and CDR2 SNTAGT. CDR3 loop: CASSESPSGRTDTQYF. CDR3 DNA sequence: TGTGCCAGCAGTGAATCGCCTAGCGGGAGAACAGATACGCAGTATTTT.

The V gene is TRBV20-1, the J gene TRBJ2-5, with 8 bases aligning to TRBD1. V dropped 5 bases and J dropped 4; count of bases not matched to a gene: 9. CDR1 is DFQATT, CDR2 SNEGSKA, per germline (reference sequence). This CDR3 contains 14 residues. CDR3 nucleotides: TGCAGTGCTCGATATGACAGGGGCCGAGAGACCCAGTACTTC. As protein: CSARYDRGRETQYF.

This clonotype was seen ten or more times. The gene calls are TRBV19 and TRBJ2-2; D is perhaps TRBD1 (7 bases). Trimming cost V 8 bases and J 5 bases, with 12 bases left between them. Germline values: CDR1 LNHDA, CDR2 SQIVND (reference sequence). This CDR3 is 13 amino acids long. CDR3 nucleotide sequence: TGTGCCAGTTTGACAGGGAGGACCGGGGAGCTGTTTTTT. Residues: CASLTGRTGELFF.

This clonotype has just a few counts. DNA of the CDR3: TGTGCCAGCAGCTTAGCGCGGCGGGAGGGCCGAGAGACCCAGTACTTC. Protein sequence: CASSLARREGRETQYF. The chain carries TRBV7-6 and TRBJ2-5; 9 nucleotides line up with TRBD2. V lost 0 bases to trimming and J lost 4 bases; unmatched junction nucleotides: 6. Germline assignment: CDR1 SGHVS and CDR2 FNYEAQ. The CDR3 spans 16 residues. Complete variable domain (other parts from reference TRBV7-6 and TRBJ2-5): GAGVSQSPRYKVTKRGQDVALRCDPISGHVSLYWYRQALGQGPEFLTYFNYEAQQDKSGLPNDRFSAERPEGSISTLTIQRTEQRDSAMYRCASSLARREGRETQYFGPGTRLLVL.

This clonotype was seen repeatedly, ten times or more. The J gene is TRBJ2-2, the V gene TRBV28; 11 bases agree with TRBD2. The V gene end was trimmed by 5 bases and the J gene end by 5 bases; junction bases not matched to a gene: 7. CDR3 length: 16 residues. Germline V lookup: CDR1 MDHEN, CDR2 SYDVKM. The CDR3: CASSGVAGGRTGELFF. CDR3 bases: TGTGCCAGCAGTGGAGTAGCGGGAGGGCGAACCGGGGAGCTGTTTTTT.

By share of the sample, this clonotype is medium-sized. The genes are TRBV20-1 and TRBJ2-7, with 8 bases aligning to TRBD2. Losses at the gene ends were 6 bases for V and 2 bases for J; bases not matched to a gene: 9. Per germline, CDR1 DFQATT and CDR2 SNEGSKA (reference sequence). The CDR3 runs to 14 residues. CDR3 residues: CSAPPAGETYEQYF. The DNA of the CDR3 is TGCAGTGCCCCCCCAGCGGGAGAAACCTACGAGCAGTACTTC.

This clonotype was detected ten times or more. V and J are TRBV20-1 and TRBJ1-1; D remains ambiguous. V lost 0 bases to trimming and J lost 2 bases, with 10 bases between them. Germline V lookup: CDR1 DFQATT, CDR2 SNEGSKA (reference sequence). The CDR3 contains 14 residues. The CDR3: CSARDQQKNTEAFF. The DNA of the CDR3 is TGCAGTGCTAGAGATCAACAGAAAAACACTGAAGCTTTCTTT.

This clonotype was seen ten or more times. This chain connects TRBV25-1 to TRBJ2-2; no definite D call. Germline V gene sequence: CDR1 MGHDK, CDR2 SYGVNS. The CDR3 is 14 amino acids. The V end lost 2 bases, the J end lost 1 base, and 5 bases lay between the germline ends. As DNA, the CDR3 is TGTGCCAGCAGTGAAAGTTGGAACACCGGGGAGCTGTTTTTT. This gives the protein CASSESWNTGELFF.

This clonotype was detected ten times or more. The chain uses TRBV4-3 and TRBJ2-2; D is unclear. The germline CDR1 and CDR2 sequences are LGHNA and YSLEER. Trimming left V 0 bases short and J 4 bases short, with 6 bases between. The CDR3 runs to 14 residues. CDR3 amino acids: CASSQEDRTGELFF. The CDR3 DNA reads as TGCGCCAGCAGCCAAGAAGACCGCACCGGGGAGCTGTTTTTT.

This clonotype occurred a few times. CDR3 nucleotide sequence: TGTGCCAGCAGCTCAAGACTGAGGGATACGCAGTATTTT. Translated: CASSSRLRDTQYF. The chain links TRBV6-2 or TRBV6-3 to TRBJ2-3, with D unresolved. CDR3 length equals 13 residues. CDR1 MNHEY and CDR2 SVGEGT come from the germline V gene. Trimming shortened V by 6 bases and J by 6 bases, and 13 bases separated the two germline ends.

This clonotype was seen repeatedly, ten times or more. This sequence joins TRBV4-1 and TRBJ2-5, with 7 bases matching TRBD2. Germline trimming cut 5 bases from V and 3 bases from J; bases unmatched to any gene: 6. CDR3 length: 14 residues. The V gene's germline CDR1 is MGHRA and CDR2 YSYEKL. The CDR3 coding sequence is TGCGCCAGCAGCTCCACGGGGAGGGAAGAGACCCAGTACTTC. Its translation is CASSSTGREETQYF.

This clonotype appeared a few times. One junction end disagrees with the germline gene, perhaps due to a read error. The chain has TRBV7-9 and TRBJ2-7; D perhaps matches TRBD2 (6 bases). The CDR3 totals 13 residues. Germline V lookup: CDR1 SEHNR, CDR2 FQNEAQ (reference sequence). The CDR3 coding sequence is TGTGTCAGCAGCCTAGGAGGGGTTAACGAGCAGTACTTC. Protein: CVSSLGGVNEQYF.

This clonotype was found many times. V and J are TRBV6-2 or TRBV6-3 and TRBJ2-7; a possible D gene is TRBD2 (6 bases). Germline V gene sequence: CDR1 MNHEY, CDR2 SVGEGT. V was cut by 7 bases and J by 3 bases, with 16 bases left in between. The CDR3 is 14 amino acids. The CDR3, as DNA: TGTGCCAGCATTAAGACTAGGTCTGACTACGAGCAGTACTTC. It translates to CASIKTRSDYEQYF.